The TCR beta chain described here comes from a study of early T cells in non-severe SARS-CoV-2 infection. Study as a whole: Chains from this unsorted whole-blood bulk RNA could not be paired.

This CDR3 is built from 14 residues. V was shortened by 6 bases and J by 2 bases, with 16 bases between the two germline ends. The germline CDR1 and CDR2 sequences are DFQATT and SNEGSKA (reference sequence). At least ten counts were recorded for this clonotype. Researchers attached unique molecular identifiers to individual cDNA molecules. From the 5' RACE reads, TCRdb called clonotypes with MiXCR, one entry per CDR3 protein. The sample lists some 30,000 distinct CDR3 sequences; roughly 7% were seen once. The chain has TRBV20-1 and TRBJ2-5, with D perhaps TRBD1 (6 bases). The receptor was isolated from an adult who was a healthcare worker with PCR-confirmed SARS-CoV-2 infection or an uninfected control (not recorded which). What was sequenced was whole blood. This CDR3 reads CSAEYTGNQETQYF. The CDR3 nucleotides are TGCAGTGCGGAATATACAGGGAATCAAGAGACCCAGTACTTC.